The 9 T cell receptor beta chains in this list originate from one sample, sequenced in a study of a mutant IDH1 vaccine in newly diagnosed glioma. Their cognate antigens are unknown. TCRdb keeps only in-frame clones here, not all; method: immunoSEQ multiplex PCR. The sample holds 69,000 or so clones; around 87% are singletons and the top ten take roughly 2%. Time point specified: week 35, safety follow-up. Vaccination comprised doses that each held 300 ug of mutant IDH1 20-mer peptide, plus topical imiquimod. The source was PBMCs, collected from a glioma patient whose treatment included an IDH1 peptide vaccine. The receptors shown here come from a man younger than 40 with glioma.

The V call is TRBV7-2, the J call TRBJ2-7; 14 nucleotides line up with TRBD2. V gave up 3 bases and J gave up 2 bases; unmatched junction bases: 0. The CDR3 loop spans 15 amino acids. Germline V lookup: CDR1 SGHTA, CDR2 FQGNSA. CDR3 nucleotides: TGTGCCAGCAGCTTGACTAGCGGGGGGGCCTACGAGCAGTACTTC. This codes for CASSLTSGGAYEQYF.

In this sample, this clone turned up once. DNA for the CDR3: TGCGCCAGCAGCTTGGGGGCAGAGGGGGCCTACGAGCAGTACTTC. Translating gives CASSLGAEGAYEQYF. This chain uses TRBV5-1 with TRBJ2-7, with D perhaps matching TRBD1 (6 bases). CDR1 is SGHRS and CDR2 is YFSETQ in the germline V gene. V shed 0 bases and J shed 2 bases, with 12 bases lying between them. The CDR3 runs 15 residues.

The J gene is TRBJ1-3, the V gene TRBV7-2; D is possibly TRBD1 (5 bases). This CDR3 has 14 amino acids. V gave up 5 bases and J gave up 2 bases, with 10 bases separating them. Germline CDR1 is SGHTA and CDR2 is FQGNSA. As DNA, the CDR3 is TGTGCCAGCAGCCCTGACAGTCCTGGAAACACCATATATTTT. Translating it yields CASSPDSPGNTIYF.

V and J are TRBV7-3 and TRBJ2-3; 7 bases match TRBD2. J was trimmed by 2 bases and V by 2 bases; bases with no gene match: 7. The CDR3 sequence is 16 residues long. In germline, CDR1 is SGHTA, CDR2 FQGTGA. CDR3 bases: TGTGCCAGCAGCTTACAAGGCGGGAGCCTCACAGATACGCAGTATTTT. This codes for CASSLQGGSLTDTQYF.

This chain uses TRBV6-1 with TRBJ1-1, with 8 bases aligning to TRBD1. With 2 bases clipped from V and 5 bases from J, the junction kept 7 bases outside the gene matches. The length of the CDR3 is 15 residues. CDR1 and CDR2 (germline): MNHNS, SASEGT. The CDR3 sequence is CASSERTGRLTEAFF. The CDR3, as DNA: TGTGCCAGCAGTGAAAGGACAGGGAGGTTGACTGAAGCTTTCTTT.

This clone has a single count. This chain connects TRBV4-1 to TRBJ1-2; D is perhaps TRBD1 (6 bases). V was cut by 4 bases and J by 7 bases, with 19 bases left in between. The CDR3 has 15 residues. Germline loops: CDR1 MGHRA, CDR2 YSYEKL. CDR3 DNA: TGCGCCAGCAGCCCGATAGGACAGATTCTATGTGGCTACACCTTC. Its translation: CASSPIGQILCGYTF.

The chain couples TRBV4-1 to TRBJ2-5, with 7 bases that match TRBD1. The germline gives CDR1 MGHRA, CDR2 YSYEKL. The CDR3 sequence is 16 residues long. V lost 6 bases to trimming and J lost 1 base; unmatched junction nucleotides: 11. The CDR3 here is CASRPGTGQTQETQYF. CDR3 nucleotide sequence: TGCGCCAGCAGGCCAGGGACGGGACAGACCCAAGAGACCCAGTACTTC.

The gene calls are TRBV5-1 and TRBJ2-2, with a tentative D call TRBD1 (7 bases). This CDR3 has 14 residues. V was clipped by 7 bases and J by 5 bases, with 15 bases between them. Germline V gene sequence: CDR1 SGHRS, CDR2 YFSETQ. CDR3 region: CASEEGAGTGELFF. The CDR3, as DNA: TGCGCCAGCGAGGAGGGGGCCGGTACCGGGGAGCTGTTTTTT.

The chain links TRBV11-2 to TRBJ2-3; no clear D gene. Germline CDR1 SGHAT, CDR2 FQNNGV. The CDR3 totals 14 residues. The V and J ends lost 1 base and 2 bases respectively, with 7 bases between them. CDR3 nucleotide sequence: TGTGCCAGCAGCTTAGGTCTGAACACAGATACGCAGTATTTT. It encodes CASSLGLNTDTQYF.